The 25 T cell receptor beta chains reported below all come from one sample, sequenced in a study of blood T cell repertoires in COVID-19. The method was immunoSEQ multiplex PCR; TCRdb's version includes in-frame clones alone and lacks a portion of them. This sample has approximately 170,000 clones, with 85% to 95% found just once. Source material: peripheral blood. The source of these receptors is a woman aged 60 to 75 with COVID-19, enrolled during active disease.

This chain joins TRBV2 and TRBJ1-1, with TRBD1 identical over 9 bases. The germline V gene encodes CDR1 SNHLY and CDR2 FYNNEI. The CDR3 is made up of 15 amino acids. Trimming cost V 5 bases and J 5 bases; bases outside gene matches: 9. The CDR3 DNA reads TGTGCCAGCAGTCGGCCTCGACAGGGGGGTACTGAAGCTTTCTTT. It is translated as CASSRPRQGGTEAFF.

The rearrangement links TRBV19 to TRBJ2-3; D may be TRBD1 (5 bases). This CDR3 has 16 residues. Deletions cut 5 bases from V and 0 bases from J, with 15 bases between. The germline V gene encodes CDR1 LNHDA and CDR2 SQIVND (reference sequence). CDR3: CASSDHPTVSTDTQYF. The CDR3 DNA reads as TGTGCCAGTAGTGACCACCCGACAGTTAGCACAGATACGCAGTATTTT.

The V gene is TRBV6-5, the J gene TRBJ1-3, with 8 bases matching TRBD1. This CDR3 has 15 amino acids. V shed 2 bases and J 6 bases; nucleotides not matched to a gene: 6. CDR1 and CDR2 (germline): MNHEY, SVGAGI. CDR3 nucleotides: TGTGCCAGCAGTTACGAGGCAGGGGGCGAAAACACCATATATTTT. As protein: CASSYEAGGENTIYF.

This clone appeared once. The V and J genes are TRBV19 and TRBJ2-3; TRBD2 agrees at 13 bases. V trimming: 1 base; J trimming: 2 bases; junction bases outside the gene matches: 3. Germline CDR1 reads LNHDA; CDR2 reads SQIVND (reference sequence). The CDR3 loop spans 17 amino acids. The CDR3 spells CASSIGLAGGYTDTQYF. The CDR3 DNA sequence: TGTGCCAGTAGTATAGGACTAGCGGGGGGTTACACAGATACGCAGTATTTT.

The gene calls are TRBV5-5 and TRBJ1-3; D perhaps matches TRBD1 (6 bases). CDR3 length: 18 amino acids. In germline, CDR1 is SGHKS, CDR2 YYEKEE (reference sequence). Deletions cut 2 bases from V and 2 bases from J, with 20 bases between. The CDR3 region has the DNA TGTGCCAGCAGCTTTATTGCGGTGCAGGGGAATGCTGGAAACACCATATATTTT. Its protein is CASSFIAVQGNAGNTIYF.

CDR3: CASTHGGEGNQPQHF. The CDR3 nucleotides are TGTGCCAGCACCCATGGAGGGGAGGGCAATCAGCCCCAGCATTTT. This rearrangement joins TRBV6-6 to TRBJ1-5; D might be TRBD1 (5 bases). The V gene lost 7 bases and the J gene lost 2 bases, with 15 bases spanning the gap. CDR1 and CDR2 (germline): MNHNY, SVGAGI (reference sequence). This CDR3 spans 15 amino acids.

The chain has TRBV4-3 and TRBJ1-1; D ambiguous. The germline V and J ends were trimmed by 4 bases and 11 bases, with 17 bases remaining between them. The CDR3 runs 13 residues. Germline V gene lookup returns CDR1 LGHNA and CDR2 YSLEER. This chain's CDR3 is CASSLLFRREAFF. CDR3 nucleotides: TGCGCCAGCAGCCTCCTCTTCAGGAGGGAGGCTTTCTTT.

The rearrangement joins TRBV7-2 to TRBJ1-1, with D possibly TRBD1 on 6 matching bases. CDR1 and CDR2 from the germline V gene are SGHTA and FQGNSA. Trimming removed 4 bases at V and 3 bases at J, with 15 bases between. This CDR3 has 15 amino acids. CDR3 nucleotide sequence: TGTGCCAGCAGCTCGAGGGGGTCCACGGACACTGAAGCTTTCTTT. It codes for CASSSRGSTDTEAFF.

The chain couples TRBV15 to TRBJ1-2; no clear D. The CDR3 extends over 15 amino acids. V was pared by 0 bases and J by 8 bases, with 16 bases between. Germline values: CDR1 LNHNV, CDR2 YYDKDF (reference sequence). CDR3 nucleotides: TGTGCCACCAGCAGAGATGTAGCCCAACGTGGCGGCTACACCTTC. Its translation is CATSRDVAQRGGYTF.

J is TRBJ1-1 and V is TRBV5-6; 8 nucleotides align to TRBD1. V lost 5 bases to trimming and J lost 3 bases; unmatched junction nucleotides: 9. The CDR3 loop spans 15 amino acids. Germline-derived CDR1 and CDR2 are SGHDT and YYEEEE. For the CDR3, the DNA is TGTGCCAGCAGTTACCAGGGGGCAGGGTACACTGAAGCTTTCTTT. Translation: CASSYQGAGYTEAFF. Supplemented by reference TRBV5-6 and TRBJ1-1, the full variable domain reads DAGVTQSPTHLIKTRGQQVTLRCSPKSGHDTVSWYQQALGQGPQFIFQYYEEEERQRGNFPDRFSGHQFPNYSSELNVNALLLGDSALYLCASSYQGAGYTEAFFGQGTRLTVV.

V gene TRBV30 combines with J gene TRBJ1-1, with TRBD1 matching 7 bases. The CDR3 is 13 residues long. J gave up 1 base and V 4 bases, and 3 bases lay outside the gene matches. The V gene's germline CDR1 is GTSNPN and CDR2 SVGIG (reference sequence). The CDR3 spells CAWKGQPNTEAFF. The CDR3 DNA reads TGTGCCTGGAAGGGACAGCCGAACACTGAAGCTTTCTTT.

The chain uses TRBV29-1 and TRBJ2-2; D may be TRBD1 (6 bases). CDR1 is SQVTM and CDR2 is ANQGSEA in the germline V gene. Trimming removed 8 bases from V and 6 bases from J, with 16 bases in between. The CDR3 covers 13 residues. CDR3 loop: CSTDPRGAGELFF. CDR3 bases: TGCAGCACCGACCCCAGGGGTGCCGGGGAGCTGTTTTTT.

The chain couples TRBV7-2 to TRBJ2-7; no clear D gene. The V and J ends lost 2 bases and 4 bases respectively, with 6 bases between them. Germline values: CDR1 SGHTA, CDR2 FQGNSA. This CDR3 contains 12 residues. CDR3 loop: CASSLNRYEQYF. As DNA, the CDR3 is TGTGCCAGCAGCTTAAATCGGTACGAGCAGTACTTC.

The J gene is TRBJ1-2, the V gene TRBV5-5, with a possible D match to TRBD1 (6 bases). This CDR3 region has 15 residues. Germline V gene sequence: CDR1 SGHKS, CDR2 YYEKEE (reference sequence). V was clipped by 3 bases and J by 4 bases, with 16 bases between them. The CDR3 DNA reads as TGTGCCAGCAGCTCTCACCTACAGGGCGGCTATGGCTACACCTTC. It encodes CASSSHLQGGYGYTF.

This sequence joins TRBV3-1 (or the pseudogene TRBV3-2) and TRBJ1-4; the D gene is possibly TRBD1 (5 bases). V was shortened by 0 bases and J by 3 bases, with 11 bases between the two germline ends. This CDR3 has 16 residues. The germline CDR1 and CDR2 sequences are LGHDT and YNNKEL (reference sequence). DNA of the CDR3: TGTGCCAGCAGCCAAGAGGTCCGGACATCTAATGAAAAACTGTTTTTT. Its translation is CASSQEVRTSNEKLFF.

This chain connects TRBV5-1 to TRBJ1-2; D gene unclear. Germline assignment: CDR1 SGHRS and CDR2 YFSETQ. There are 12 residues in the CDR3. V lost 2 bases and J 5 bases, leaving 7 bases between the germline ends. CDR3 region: CASSFERYGYTF. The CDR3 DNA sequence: TGCGCCAGCAGCTTCGAGCGTTATGGCTACACCTTC. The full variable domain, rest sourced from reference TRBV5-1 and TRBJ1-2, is KAGVTQTPRYLIKTRGQQVTLSCSPISGHRSVSWYQQTPGQGLQFLFEYFSETQRNKGNFPGRFSGRQFSNSRSEMNVSTLELGDSALYLCASSFERYGYTFGSGTRLTVV.

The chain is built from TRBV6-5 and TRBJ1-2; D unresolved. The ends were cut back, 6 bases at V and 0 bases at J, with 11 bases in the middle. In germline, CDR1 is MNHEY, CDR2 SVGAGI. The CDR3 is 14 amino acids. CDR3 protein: CASRRSTSNYGYTF. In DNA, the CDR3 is TGTGCCAGCAGGAGGAGTACCTCTAACTATGGCTACACCTTC.

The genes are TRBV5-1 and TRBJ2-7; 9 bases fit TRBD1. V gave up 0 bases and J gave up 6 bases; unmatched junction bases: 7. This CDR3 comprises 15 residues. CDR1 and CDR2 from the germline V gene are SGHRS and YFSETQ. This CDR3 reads CASSLEGTGNREQYF. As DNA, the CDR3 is TGCGCCAGCAGCTTGGAAGGGACAGGGAATCGCGAGCAGTACTTC.

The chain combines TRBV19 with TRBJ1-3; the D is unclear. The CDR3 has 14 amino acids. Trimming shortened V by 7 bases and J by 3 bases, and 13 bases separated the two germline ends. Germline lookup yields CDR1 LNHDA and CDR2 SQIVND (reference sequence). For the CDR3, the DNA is TGTGCCAGTAAGATGCAGTTTGATGGAAACACCATATATTTT. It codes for CASKMQFDGNTIYF.

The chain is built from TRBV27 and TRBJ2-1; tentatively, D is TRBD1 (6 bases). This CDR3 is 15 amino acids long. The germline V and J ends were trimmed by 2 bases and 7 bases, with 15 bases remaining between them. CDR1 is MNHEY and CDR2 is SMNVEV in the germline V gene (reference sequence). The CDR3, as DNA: TGTGCCAGCAGTTTAACAGGGTCATCGGGTAATGAGCAGTTCTTC. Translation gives CASSLTGSSGNEQFF.

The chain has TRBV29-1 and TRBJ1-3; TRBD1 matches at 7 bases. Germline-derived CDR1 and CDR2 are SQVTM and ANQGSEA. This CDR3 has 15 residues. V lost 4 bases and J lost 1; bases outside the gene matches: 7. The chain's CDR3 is CSVVGARGSGNTIYF. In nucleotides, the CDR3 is TGCAGCGTTGTGGGGGCCAGGGGGTCTGGAAACACCATATATTTT. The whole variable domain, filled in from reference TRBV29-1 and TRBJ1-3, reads SAVISQKPSRDICQRGTSLTIQCQVDSQVTMMFWYRQQPGQSLTLIATANQGSEATYESGFVIDKFPISRPNLTFSTLTVSNMSPEDSSIYLCSVVGARGSGNTIYFGEGSWLTVV.

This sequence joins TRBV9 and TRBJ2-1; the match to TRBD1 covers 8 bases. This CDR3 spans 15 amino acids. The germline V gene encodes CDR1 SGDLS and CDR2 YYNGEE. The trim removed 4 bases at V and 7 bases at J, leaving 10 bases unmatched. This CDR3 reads CASSPWTGLGNEQFF. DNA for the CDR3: TGTGCCAGCAGCCCCTGGACAGGGTTAGGTAATGAGCAGTTCTTC.

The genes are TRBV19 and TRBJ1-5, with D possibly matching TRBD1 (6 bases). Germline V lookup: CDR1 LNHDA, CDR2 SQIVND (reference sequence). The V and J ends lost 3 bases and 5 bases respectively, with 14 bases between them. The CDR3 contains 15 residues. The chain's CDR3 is CASSIRGGHDQPQHF. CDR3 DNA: TGTGCCAGTAGTATTCGAGGGGGTCATGATCAGCCCCAGCATTTT.

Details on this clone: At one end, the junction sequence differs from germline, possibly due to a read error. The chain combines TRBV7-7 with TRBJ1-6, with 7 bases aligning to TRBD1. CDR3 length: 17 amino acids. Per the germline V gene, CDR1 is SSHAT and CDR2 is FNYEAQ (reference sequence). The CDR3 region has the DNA TGTGCTAGCAGCTTAGAGTTTTCGGCAGGGGGTTCGTCACCCCTCCACTTT. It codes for CASSLEFSAGGSSPLHF.

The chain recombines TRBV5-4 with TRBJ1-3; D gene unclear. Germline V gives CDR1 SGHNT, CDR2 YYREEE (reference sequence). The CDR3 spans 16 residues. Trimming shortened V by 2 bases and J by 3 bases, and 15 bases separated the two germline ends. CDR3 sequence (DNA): TGTGCCAGCAGCTTAGGAAGCGGAGTTAGTGGAAACACCATATATTTT. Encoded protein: CASSLGSGVSGNTIYF.